The 24 T cell receptor beta chains below come from one sample, sequenced in a study of cytomegalovirus exposure and HLA in healthy donors. PCR primers comprised 60 Vbeta and 13 Jbeta primers. Produced via immunoSEQ multiplex PCR; TCRdb's table is partial and in-frame only. The listing records about 130,000 clones. The sample taken for sequencing was PBMCs. Receptors originate from a middle-aged man in good health and CMV-seronegative.

CDR3 in DNA: TGCGCCAGCAGCCACCTTATTTCCAGACAGATCAGGGACTATGGCTACACCTTC. This encodes CASSHLISRQIRDYGYTF. The chain couples TRBV4-1 to TRBJ1-2; possible D gene TRBD1, 5 bases. Trimming left V 3 bases short and J 3 bases short, with 23 bases between. The CDR3 loop spans 18 amino acids. Germline CDR1 and CDR2: MGHRA and YSYEKL.

The V call is TRBV7-9, the J call TRBJ1-1; unclear D gene. The CDR3 consists of 14 residues. Trimming removed 5 bases at V and 1 base at J, with 11 bases between. Germline values: CDR1 SEHNR, CDR2 FQNEAQ (reference sequence). The CDR3 region is CASSRPEGNTEAFF. The CDR3 DNA reads TGTGCCAGCAGCCGACCAGAGGGGAACACTGAAGCTTTCTTT. The full variable domain, completed using reference TRBV7-9 and TRBJ1-1, is DTGVSQNPRHKITKRGQNVTFRCDPISEHNRLYWYRQTLGQGPEFLTYFQNEAQLEKSRLLSDRFSAERPKGSFSTLEIQRTEQGDSAMYLCASSRPEGNTEAFFGQGTRLTVV.

The CDR3 DNA reads TGTGCCAGCAGTCCAGGGGGAACCTACAATGAGCAGTTCTTC. It yields the protein CASSPGGTYNEQFF. V usage is TRBV28 and J usage is TRBJ2-1; 7 bases agree with TRBD1. This CDR3 has 14 residues. CDR1 is MDHEN and CDR2 is SYDVKM in the germline V gene. V lost 5 bases, J lost 2 bases, and 3 bases stayed unmatched.

The genes are TRBV27 and TRBJ2-2, with 14 bases aligning to TRBD2. The CDR3 is 16 residues long. With V trimmed by 4 bases and J by 4 bases, 2 bases remained unmatched. Germline lookup yields CDR1 MNHEY and CDR2 SMNVEV (reference sequence). The CDR3 nucleotides read TGTGCCAGCAGTTCGACTAGCGGGGGGGGCACCGGGGAGCTGTTTTTT. Protein sequence: CASSSTSGGGTGELFF.

The chain carries TRBV6-1 and TRBJ1-5, with D maybe TRBD1 (6 bases). Germline V lookup: CDR1 MNHNS, CDR2 SASEGT. This CDR3 has 15 amino acids. Between the trimmed V and J ends, which lost 8 bases and 6 bases, there was a span of 20 bases. CDR3 loop: CASGPGATSTQPQHF. For the CDR3, the DNA is TGTGCCAGCGGCCCAGGGGCTACGTCAACTCAGCCCCAGCATTTT.

V is TRBV6-4 and J is TRBJ2-1, with TRBD1 matching 10 bases. CDR3 length: 16 amino acids. J gave up 5 bases and V 3 bases, and 7 bases lay outside the gene matches. Germline V lookup: CDR1 MRHNA, CDR2 SNTAGT. The CDR3 coding sequence is TGTGCCAGCAGTGAGAGTCCGGGACAGGGGCACAATGAGCAGTTCTTC. Translated, it gives CASSESPGQGHNEQFF.

The J gene is TRBJ1-4, the V gene TRBV7-2; 7 nucleotides match TRBD1. Per the germline V gene, CDR1 is SGHTA and CDR2 is FQGNSA. J gave up 5 bases and V 2 bases, and 5 bases lay outside the gene matches. The CDR3 covers 15 residues. CDR3 sequence reads: CASSLLRQGNEKLFF. For the CDR3, the DNA is TGTGCCAGCAGCTTACTCCGACAGGGAAATGAAAAACTGTTTTTT.

A note on this clone: An end of the junction does not agree with germline; a read error may underlie this. CDR3 bases: TGTGCTAGCAGCTTAGGTTCAGGACTCGACACCGGGGAGCTGTTTTTT. It is translated as CASSLGSGLDTGELFF. The chain combines TRBV7-7 with TRBJ2-2, with D possibly being TRBD2 (5 bases). The CDR3 consists of 16 residues. Germline lookup yields CDR1 SSHAT and CDR2 FNYEAQ (reference sequence).

This chain links TRBV2 with TRBJ2-7; a weak D match, TRBD1 (6 bases). This CDR3 contains 14 residues. Germline V gene data show CDR1 as SNHLY and CDR2 as FYNNEI. Trimming stripped 7 bases from V and 2 bases from J, with 15 bases between. This CDR3 reads CASKPTGPPYEQYF. CDR3 bases: TGTGCCAGCAAGCCGACAGGCCCTCCCTACGAGCAGTACTTC.

The chain links TRBV7-6 to TRBJ2-7, with TRBD2 identical over 9 bases. Germline CDR1 is SGHVS and CDR2 is FNYEAQ. The CDR3 runs to 14 residues. V was pared by 1 base and J by 6 bases, with 4 bases of the junction left unmatched. DNA of the CDR3: TGTGCCAGCAGCTTAGTAACTAGCGGGCTCGAGCAGTACTTC. The encoded protein is CASSLVTSGLEQYF.

The DNA for the CDR3 is TGCGCCAGCAGCTTTACAGCTAACTATGGCTACACCTTC. It encodes CASSFTANYGYTF. The rearrangement links TRBV5-1 to TRBJ1-2, with unresolved D. Trimming left V 2 bases short and J 0 bases short, with 5 bases between. Germline CDR1 SGHRS, CDR2 YFSETQ. The CDR3 totals 13 residues.

The V call is TRBV7-2, the J call TRBJ2-1, with D maybe TRBD2 (6 bases). From germline, CDR1 is SGHTA and CDR2 FQGNSA. The V end lost 4 bases, the J end lost 0 bases, and 13 bases lay between the germline ends. This CDR3 has 16 residues. The CDR3 region has the DNA TGTGCCAGCAGCTCCAGAAGCGGGCCCTCCTACAATGAGCAGTTCTTC. Translation gives CASSSRSGPSYNEQFF. The whole variable domain, filled in from reference TRBV7-2 and TRBJ2-1, reads GAGVSQSPSNKVTEKGKDVELRCDPISGHTALYWYRQSLGQGLEFLIYFQGNSAPDKSGLPSDRFSAERTGGSVSTLTIQRTQQEDSAVYLCASSSRSGPSYNEQFFGPGTRLTVL.

This chain links TRBV18 with TRBJ2-1; 14 bases agree with TRBD2. CDR1 KGHSH and CDR2 LQKENI come from the germline V gene. The CDR3 totals 17 residues. After removal of 6 bases from V and 4 bases from J, the junction contained 8 bases not matched to a gene. This chain's CDR3 is CASSPGLAGGLYNEQFF. The CDR3 coding sequence is TGTGCCAGCTCCCCCGGACTAGCGGGAGGCTTGTACAATGAGCAGTTCTTC. The variable domain in full, with the rest retrieved from reference TRBV18 and TRBJ2-1, is NAGVMQNPRHLVRRRGQEARLRCSPMKGHSHVYWYRQLPEEGLKFMVYLQKENIIDESGMPKERFSAEFPKEGPSILRIQQVVRGDSAAYFCASSPGLAGGLYNEQFFGPGTRLTVL.

This chain connects TRBV5-1 to TRBJ2-7; D possibly corresponds to TRBD2 (5 bases). Germline lookup yields CDR1 SGHRS and CDR2 YFSETQ. This CDR3 is 14 amino acids long. The V gene lost 2 bases and the J gene lost 2 bases, with 11 bases spanning the gap. DNA of the CDR3: TGCGCCAGCAGCTTAGAGGGCCCTACCTACGAGCAGTACTTC. It translates to CASSLEGPTYEQYF.

The genes are TRBV9 and TRBJ1-3; TRBD1 agrees at 8 bases. Germline CDR1 SGDLS, CDR2 YYNGEE. Unmatched junction bases numbered 6, after V lost 0 bases and J lost 1 base. This CDR3 comprises 17 residues. The CDR3 nucleotides are TGTGCCAGCAGCGTAGCCCAGGGACAGGTGTCTGGAAACACCATATATTTT. It yields the protein CASSVAQGQVSGNTIYF.

The V gene is TRBV6-4, the J gene TRBJ2-5; D remains ambiguous. Trimming removed 10 bases at V and 2 bases at J, with 20 bases between. Looked up from germline, CDR1 is MRHNA and CDR2 is SNTAGT. The CDR3 is 15 amino acids. This chain's CDR3 is CAISVRLGLQETQYF. CDR3 DNA: TGTGCCATCTCCGTTCGGCTAGGCCTTCAAGAGACCCAGTACTTC.

V usage is TRBV2 and J usage is TRBJ2-7; possible D gene TRBD2, 5 bases. CDR1 is SNHLY, CDR2 FYNNEI, per germline. This CDR3 has 12 residues. V lost 9 bases and J lost 0, with 9 bases in between. Here the CDR3 reads CARQTSSYEQYF. CDR3 DNA sequence: TGTGCCAGACAAACTAGCTCCTACGAGCAGTACTTC.

The chain couples TRBV5-6 to TRBJ2-7; D is ambiguous. This CDR3 region has 13 residues. V lost 0 bases and J lost 0, with 4 bases in between. Germline CDR1 and CDR2: SGHDT and YYEEEE. This chain's CDR3 is CASSLGSSYEQYF. The DNA for the CDR3 is TGTGCCAGCAGCTTGGGGAGCTCCTACGAGCAGTACTTC.

On this clone itself: This specimen includes other DNA sequences encoding the same CDR3. J is TRBJ2-2 and V is TRBV28; TRBD1 might be the D (6 bases). The ends were cut back, 5 bases at V and 4 bases at J, with 8 bases in the middle. CDR3 length: 13 amino acids. Germline V gives CDR1 MDHEN, CDR2 SYDVKM. CDR3 amino acids: CASSPQGTGELFF. In DNA form, the CDR3 reads TGTGCCAGCAGTCCACAGGGCACCGGGGAGCTGTTTTTT.

V usage is TRBV5-4 and J usage is TRBJ1-1, with D possibly being TRBD1 (6 bases). The V end lost 4 bases, the J end lost 1 base, and 11 bases lay between the germline ends. This CDR3 has 14 residues. CDR1 SGHNT and CDR2 YYREEE come from the germline V gene (reference sequence). This CDR3 reads CASSLRTENTEAFF. CDR3 DNA sequence: TGTGCCAGCAGCCTAAGGACAGAGAACACTGAAGCTTTCTTT.

V gene TRBV11-3 combines with J gene TRBJ1-2, with TRBD1 matching 9 bases. CDR3 length: 14 residues. CDR1 is SGHNT, CDR2 YENEEA, per germline. The trim removed 5 bases at V and 12 bases at J, leaving 13 bases unmatched. The CDR3 DNA sequence: TGTGCCAGCAGCGTAACACAGGGGGCTCAACCCCACACCTTC. Translation: CASSVTQGAQPHTF.

The chain's CDR3 is CASGERLYTDTQYF. In nucleotides, the CDR3 is TGCGCCAGCGGGGAGCGGTTGTACACAGATACGCAGTATTTT. The rearrangement uses TRBV10-2 and TRBJ2-3, with D possibly being TRBD2 (5 bases). Germline lookup yields CDR1 WSHSY and CDR2 SAAADI. V lost 8 bases and J 2 bases, leaving 14 bases between the germline ends. The CDR3 spans 14 residues.

The chain employs TRBV5-5 and TRBJ1-4, with a possible D match to TRBD1 (6 bases). V was trimmed by 1 base and J by 13 bases, leaving 14 bases between them. Looked up from germline, CDR1 is SGHKS and CDR2 is YYEKEE (reference sequence). The CDR3 sequence is 13 residues long. This chain's CDR3 is CASSLNREGILFF. The CDR3 region has the DNA TGTGCCAGCAGCTTGAACAGGGAGGGAATACTGTTTTTT.

This chain links TRBV15 with TRBJ2-3; 9 bases match TRBD2. Germline lookup yields CDR1 LNHNV and CDR2 YYDKDF (reference sequence). The trim removed 6 bases at V and 4 bases at J, leaving 11 bases unmatched. The CDR3 consists of 16 residues. The CDR3 sequence is CATRVIPGLAPDTQYF. The CDR3, as DNA: TGTGCCACCAGGGTAATCCCGGGACTAGCCCCAGATACGCAGTATTTT.